This T cell receptor (beta chain) was identified in a study of blood T cell repertoires in COVID-19. Germline assignment: CDR1 MNHEY and CDR2 SVGAGI. The CDR3 length is 15 residues. J lost 5 bases, V lost 6 bases, and 12 bases had no gene match. Per the original data handling: Estimation of nucleated cell counts relied on the amplification of reference gene primers. TCRdb's copy holds only in-frame clones and misses some; the assay was immunoSEQ multiplex PCR. The DNA gave D and trimming, while V, J and clone size come from that table. The sample includes approximately 250,000 clones, around nine tenths of them seen just once.

This TCR was recovered from an older woman who had recovered from COVID-19. Sequencing input: peripheral blood. This chain connects TRBV6-5 to TRBJ2-5; 7 bases are shared with TRBD1. This CDR3 reads CASSLGGSGLETQYF. Written as DNA, the CDR3 is TGTGCCAGCAGCTTAGGGGGCAGTGGGTTGGAGACCCAGTACTTC.